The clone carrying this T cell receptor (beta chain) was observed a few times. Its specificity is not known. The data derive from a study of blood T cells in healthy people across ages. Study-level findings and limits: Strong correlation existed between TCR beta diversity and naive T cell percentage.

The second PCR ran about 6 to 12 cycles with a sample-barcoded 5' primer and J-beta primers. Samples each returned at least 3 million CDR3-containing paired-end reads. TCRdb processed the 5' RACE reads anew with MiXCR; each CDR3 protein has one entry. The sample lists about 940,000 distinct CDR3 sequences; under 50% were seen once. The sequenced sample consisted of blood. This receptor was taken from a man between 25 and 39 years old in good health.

CDR3 region: CASSLAWGSPLHF. The CDR3 region has the DNA TGTGCCAGCAGCTTAGCATGGGGTTCACCCCTCCACTTT. The chain links TRBV7-2 to TRBJ1-6; D remains ambiguous. Deletions cut 0 bases from V and 9 bases from J, with 6 bases between. This CDR3 has 13 residues. CDR1 and CDR2 from the germline V gene are SGHTA and FQGNSA.